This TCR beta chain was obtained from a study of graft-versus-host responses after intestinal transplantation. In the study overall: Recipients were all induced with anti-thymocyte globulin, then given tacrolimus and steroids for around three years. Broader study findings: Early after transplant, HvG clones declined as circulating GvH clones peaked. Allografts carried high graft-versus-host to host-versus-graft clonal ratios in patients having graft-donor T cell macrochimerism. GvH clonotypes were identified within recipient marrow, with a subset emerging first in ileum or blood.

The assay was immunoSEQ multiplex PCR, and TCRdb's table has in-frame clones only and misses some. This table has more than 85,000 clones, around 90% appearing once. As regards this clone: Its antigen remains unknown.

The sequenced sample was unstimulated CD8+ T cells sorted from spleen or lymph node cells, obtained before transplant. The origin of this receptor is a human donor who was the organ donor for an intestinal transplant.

The CDR3 DNA sequence: TGTGCCAGCAGGGGACTATTTAATGAGCAGTTCTTC. Its translation: CASRGLFNEQFF. The chain is built from TRBV7-6 and TRBJ2-1; TRBD2 matches 7 bases. With 6 bases clipped from V and 7 bases from J, the junction kept 3 bases outside the gene matches. The germline CDR1 and CDR2 sequences are SGHVS and FNYEAQ. The CDR3 consists of 12 residues.